Below are 8 T cell receptor beta chains sequenced from a single sample in a study of cytomegalovirus exposure and HLA in healthy donors. Use of 60 Vbeta and 13 Jbeta primers characterized the PCR. Measured with immunoSEQ multiplex PCR; TCRdb has only the in-frame clones, and not every one. Of under 200,000 clones listed, 86% were seen once; the top ten hold approximately 0.31%. The sequenced material came from PBMCs. These receptors were collected from a young woman in good health and CMV-seronegative.

V and J are TRBV7-3 and TRBJ2-3; 8 bases are shared with TRBD2. Germline lookup yields CDR1 SGHTA and CDR2 FQGTGA. V trimming: 0 bases; J trimming: 8 bases; junction bases outside the gene matches: 7. The CDR3 sequence is 15 residues long. CDR3 sequence (DNA): TGTGCCAGCAGCTTAACGATGGGTAGCGGGGCTACGCAGTATTTT. As protein: CASSLTMGSGATQYF.

The chain employs TRBV7-9 and TRBJ1-1; 8 positions agree with TRBD1. The CDR3 is 13 residues long. The J segment lost 3 bases and the V segment lost 7 bases, leaving 4 bases of the junction unmatched. Germline CDR1 reads SEHNR; CDR2 reads FQNEAQ (reference sequence). In DNA form, the CDR3 reads TGTGCCAGCACCCCGACAGGGGACACTGAAGCTTTCTTT. Its translation is CASTPTGDTEAFF.

This clone was detected only a few times. The rearrangement joins TRBV4-1 to TRBJ1-4; unclear D gene. The germline V gene has CDR1 MGHRA and CDR2 YSYEKL. The CDR3 runs 15 residues. Trimming cost V 0 bases and J 4 bases, with 9 bases left between them. CDR3 sequence reads: CASSQELEFNEKLFF. CDR3 coding DNA: TGCGCCAGCAGCCAAGAATTGGAGTTTAATGAAAAACTGTTTTTT.

This chain joins TRBV5-1 and TRBJ2-7; TRBD1 matches at 8 bases. This CDR3 has 15 amino acids. V was pared by 4 bases and J by 6 bases, with 12 bases of the junction left unmatched. Germline values: CDR1 SGHRS, CDR2 YFSETQ. CDR3: CASSPDRGHVREQYF. CDR3 sequence (DNA): TGCGCCAGCAGCCCTGACAGGGGCCACGTCCGCGAGCAGTACTTC.

The chain recombines TRBV21-1 with TRBJ2-4; the table's D call TRBD1 went unverified against the DNA. TRBV21-1 is marked as a pseudogene. This CDR3 has 15 residues. The DNA of the CDR3 is TGTGCCAGCAGCAAAGCGCGACAAGCCAAAAACATTCAGTACTTC. Translating it yields CASSKARQAKNIQYF.

The chain employs TRBV5-1 and TRBJ2-1; TRBD2 agrees at 7 bases. V trimming: 4 bases; J trimming: 8 bases; junction bases outside the gene matches: 15. The CDR3 spans 16 residues. Germline CDR1 SGHRS, CDR2 YFSETQ. This chain's CDR3 is CASSQTVNYRGDEQFF. CDR3 DNA: TGCGCCAGCAGCCAGACAGTAAATTATCGGGGGGATGAGCAGTTCTTC.

This clone showed up just once. The V gene is TRBV5-6, the J gene TRBJ2-5; D possibly corresponds to TRBD1 (5 bases). Germline values: CDR1 SGHDT, CDR2 YYEEEE. The CDR3 has 13 amino acids. With 1 base removed from V and 4 bases from J, the gap between germline ends came to 8 bases. This CDR3 is CASSLYRGETQYF. DNA of the CDR3: TGTGCCAGCAGCTTGTATAGGGGAGAGACCCAGTACTTC.

The chain links TRBV7-2 to TRBJ2-7, with no clear D. Between the trimmed V and J ends, which lost 2 bases and 5 bases, there was a span of 13 bases. There are 14 residues in the CDR3. CDR1 SGHTA and CDR2 FQGNSA come from the germline V gene. For the CDR3, the DNA is TGTGCCAGCAGCTTACCTCAGTTAATCCACGAGCAGTACTTC. Protein: CASSLPQLIHEQYF.